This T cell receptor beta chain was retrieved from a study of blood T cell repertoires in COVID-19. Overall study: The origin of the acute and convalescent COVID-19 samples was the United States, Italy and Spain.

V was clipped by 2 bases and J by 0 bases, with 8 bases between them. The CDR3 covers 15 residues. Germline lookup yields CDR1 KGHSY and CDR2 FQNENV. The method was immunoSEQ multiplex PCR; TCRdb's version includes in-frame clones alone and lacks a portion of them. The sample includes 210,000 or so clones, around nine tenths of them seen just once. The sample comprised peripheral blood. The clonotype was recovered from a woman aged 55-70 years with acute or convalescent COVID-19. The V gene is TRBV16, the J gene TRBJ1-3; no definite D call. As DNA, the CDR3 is TGTGCCAGCAGCCAACAGGTTTTCTCTGGAAACACCATATATTTT. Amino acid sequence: CASSQQVFSGNTIYF.